The present T cell receptor beta chain was sequenced within a study of human T cells and chemical hapten exposure. About the study: Patch tests applied 0.01% DPC to the upper back and were scored after 6 days.

Via MiXCR, TCRdb re-called the RACE reads, giving one row per CDR3 protein. The data contain about 120,000 distinct CDR3 sequences, 9.5% to 13% of them seen just once; the ten biggest clones take up 1.1% to 1.5%. Time point indicated: patch test 1, 2 weeks after DPC sensitization. Treatment indicated: therapeutic diphenylcyclopropenone sensitization with weekly scalp DPC. This clonotype was counted ten times or more. The V end lost 6 bases, the J end lost 8 bases, and 17 bases lay between the germline ends. Germline CDR1 SGHVS, CDR2 FQNEAQ. The CDR3 totals 14 residues. This sequence was found in a woman between 45 and 60 years old with alopecia areata. Some clones in this sample may be carry-over from other donors' samples. This chain links TRBV7-8 with TRBJ1-5, with D uncertain. Sequenced here: whole blood, sampled in connection with sensitization to the hapten diphenylcyclopropenone (DPC). The CDR3 region is CASSPAGPDKPQHF. In nucleotides, the CDR3 is TGTGCCAGCAGTCCGGCGGGCCCAGATAAGCCCCAGCATTTT. The full variable domain, its missing parts supplied by reference TRBV7-8 and TRBJ1-5, is GAGVSQSPRYKVAKRGQDVALRCDPISGHVSLFWYQQALGQGPEFLTYFQNEAQLDKSGLPSDRFFAERPEGSVSTLKIQRTQQEDSAVYLCASSPAGPDKPQHFGDGTRLSIL.